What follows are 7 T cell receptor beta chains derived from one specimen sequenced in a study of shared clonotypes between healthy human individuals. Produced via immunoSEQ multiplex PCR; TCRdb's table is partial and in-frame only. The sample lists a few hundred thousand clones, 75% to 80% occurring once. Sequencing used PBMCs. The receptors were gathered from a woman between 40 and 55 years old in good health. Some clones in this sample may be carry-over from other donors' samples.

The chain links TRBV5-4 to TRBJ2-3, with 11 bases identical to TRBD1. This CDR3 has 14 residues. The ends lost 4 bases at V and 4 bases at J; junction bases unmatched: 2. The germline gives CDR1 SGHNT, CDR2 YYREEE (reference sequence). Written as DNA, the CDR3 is TGTGCCAGCAGCCCGGGACAGGGGGCAGATACGCAGTATTTT. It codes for CASSPGQGADTQYF.

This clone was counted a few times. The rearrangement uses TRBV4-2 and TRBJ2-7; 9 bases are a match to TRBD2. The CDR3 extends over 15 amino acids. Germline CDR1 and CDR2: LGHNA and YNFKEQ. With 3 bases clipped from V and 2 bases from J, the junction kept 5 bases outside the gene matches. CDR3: CASSHGREGTYEQYF. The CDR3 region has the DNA TGTGCCAGCAGCCATGGGCGGGAGGGGACCTACGAGCAGTACTTC.

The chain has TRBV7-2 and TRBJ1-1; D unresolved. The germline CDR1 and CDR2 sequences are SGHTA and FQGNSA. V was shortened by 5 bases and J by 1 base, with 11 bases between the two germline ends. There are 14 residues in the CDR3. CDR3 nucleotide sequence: TGTGCCAGCAGCCCTGACCCTGGGAACACTGAAGCTTTCTTT. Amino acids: CASSPDPGNTEAFF.

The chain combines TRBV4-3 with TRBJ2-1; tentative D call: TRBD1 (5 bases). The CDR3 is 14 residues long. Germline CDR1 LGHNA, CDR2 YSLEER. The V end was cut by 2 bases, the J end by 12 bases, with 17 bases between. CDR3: CASSQFLGEGLQFF. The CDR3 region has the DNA TGCGCCAGCAGCCAATTTCTAGGGGAAGGTTTGCAGTTCTTC.

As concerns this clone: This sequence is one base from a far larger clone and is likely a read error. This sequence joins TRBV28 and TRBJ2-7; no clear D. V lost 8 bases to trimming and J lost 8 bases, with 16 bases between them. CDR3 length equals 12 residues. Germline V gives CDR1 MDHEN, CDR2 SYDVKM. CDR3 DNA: TGTGCCAGCGGACGGCCTGACTTCAAGCAGTACTTC. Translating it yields CASGRPDFKQYF. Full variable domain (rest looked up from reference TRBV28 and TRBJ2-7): DVKVTQSSRYLVKRTGEKVFLECVQDMDHENMFWYRQDPGLGLRLIYFSYDVKMKEKGDIPEGYSVSREKKERFSLILESASTNQTSMYLCASGRPDFKQYFGPGTRLTVT.

CDR3 DNA sequence: TGTGCCAGCAGTGTCAGCCTGGAGACCCAGTACTTC. Its protein product is CASSVSLETQYF. This chain connects TRBV2 to TRBJ2-5; D gene unclear. The V gene lost 4 bases and the J gene lost 5 bases, with 8 bases spanning the gap. The CDR3 contains 12 residues. Germline lookup yields CDR1 SNHLY and CDR2 FYNNEI. Together with reference TRBV2 and TRBJ2-5, the CDR3 gives the full variable domain: EPEVTQTPSHQVTQMGQEVILRCVPISNHLYFYWYRQILGQKVEFLVSFYNNEISEKSEIFDDQFSVERPDGSNFTLKIRSTKLEDSAMYFCASSVSLETQYFGPGTRLLVL.

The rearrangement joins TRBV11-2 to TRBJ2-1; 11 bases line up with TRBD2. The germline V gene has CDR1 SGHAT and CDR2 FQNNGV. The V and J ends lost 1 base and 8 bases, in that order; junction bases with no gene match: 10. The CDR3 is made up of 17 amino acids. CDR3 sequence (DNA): TGTGCCAGCAGCTTAGCCCTGCTAGCGGGAGGCCTCGATGAGCAGTTCTTC. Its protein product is CASSLALLAGGLDEQFF.